This T cell receptor beta chain comes out of a study of blood T cell repertoires in COVID-19. Overall study: T cells, B-cell-depleted T cells, or PBMCs supplied cDNA or gDNA.

In the study's own analysis: It was from reference gene primer amplification that nucleated cell counts were estimated. Produced via immunoSEQ multiplex PCR; TCRdb's table is partial and in-frame only. The V and J calls and the clone size are those of that table, but D and trimming were determined from the DNA. The table records 150,000 to 250,000 clones, roughly 87% of them present only once. The study recruited people aged about 18 to 95 years across approximately 24 US areas. There are a few counts of this clone. The V segment lost 3 bases and the J segment 1 base; nucleotides outside the gene matches: 11. CDR1 and CDR2 (germline): SGHVS, FQNEAQ. The CDR3 contains 17 residues.

The TCR comes from a woman aged 30 to 39 who had recovered from COVID-19. This chain links TRBV7-8 with TRBJ2-7; TRBD2 aligns across 8 bases. The material sequenced was PBMCs or T cells enriched from blood (not recorded which). The CDR3 bases are TGTGCCAGCAGCTTTCCGGGTAGCGGGGAGGAGTCCTACGAGCAGTACTTC. Its translation is CASSFPGSGEESYEQYF. The full variable domain, with the rest looked up from reference TRBV7-8 and TRBJ2-7, is GAGVSQSPRYKVAKRGQDVALRCDPISGHVSLFWYQQALGQGPEFLTYFQNEAQLDKSGLPSDRFFAERPEGSVSTLKIQRTQQEDSAVYLCASSFPGSGEESYEQYFGPGTRLTVT.